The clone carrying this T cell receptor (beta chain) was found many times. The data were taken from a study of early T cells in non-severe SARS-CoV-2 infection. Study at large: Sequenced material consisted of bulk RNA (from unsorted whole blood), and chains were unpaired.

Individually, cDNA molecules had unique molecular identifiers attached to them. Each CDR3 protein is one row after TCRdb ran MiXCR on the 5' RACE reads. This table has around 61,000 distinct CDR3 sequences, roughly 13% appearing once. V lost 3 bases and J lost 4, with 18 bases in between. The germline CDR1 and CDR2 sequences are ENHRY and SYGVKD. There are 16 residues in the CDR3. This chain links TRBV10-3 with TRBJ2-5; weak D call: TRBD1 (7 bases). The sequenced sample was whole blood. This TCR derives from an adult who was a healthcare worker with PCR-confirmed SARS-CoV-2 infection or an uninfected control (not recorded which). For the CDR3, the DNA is TGTGCCATCAGTGAAGGAGACAGGGAGGTGCCAGAGACCCAGTACTTC. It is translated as CAISEGDREVPETQYF.